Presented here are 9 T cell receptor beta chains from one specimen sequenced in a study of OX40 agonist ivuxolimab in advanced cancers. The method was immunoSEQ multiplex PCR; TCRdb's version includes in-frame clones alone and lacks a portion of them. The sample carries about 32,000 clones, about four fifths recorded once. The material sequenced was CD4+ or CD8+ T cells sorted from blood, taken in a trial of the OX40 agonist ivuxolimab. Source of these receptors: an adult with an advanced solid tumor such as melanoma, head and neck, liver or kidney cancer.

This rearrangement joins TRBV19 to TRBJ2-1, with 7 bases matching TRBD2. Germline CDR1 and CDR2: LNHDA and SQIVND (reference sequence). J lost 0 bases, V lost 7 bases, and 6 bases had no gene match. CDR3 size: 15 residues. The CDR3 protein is CASTTGGSSYNEQFF. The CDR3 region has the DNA TGTGCCAGTACCACCGGCGGGAGCTCCTACAATGAGCAGTTCTTC. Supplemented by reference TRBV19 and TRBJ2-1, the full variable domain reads DGGITQSPKYLFRKEGQNVTLSCEQNLNHDAMYWYRQDPGQGLRLIYYSQIVNDFQKGDIAEGYSVSREKKESFPLTVTSAQKNPTAFYLCASTTGGSSYNEQFFGPGTRLTVL.

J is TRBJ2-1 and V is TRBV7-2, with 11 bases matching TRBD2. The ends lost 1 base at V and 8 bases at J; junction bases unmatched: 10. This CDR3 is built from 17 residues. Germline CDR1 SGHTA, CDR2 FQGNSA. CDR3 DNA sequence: TGTGCCAGCAGCTTAGTTTCATTAGCGGGGGGGCTGGATGAGCAGTTCTTC. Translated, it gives CASSLVSLAGGLDEQFF.

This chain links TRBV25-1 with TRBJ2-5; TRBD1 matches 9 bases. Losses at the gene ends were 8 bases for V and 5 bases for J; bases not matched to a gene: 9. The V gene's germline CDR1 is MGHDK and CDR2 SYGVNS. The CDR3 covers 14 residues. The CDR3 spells CASAPGQGAETQYF. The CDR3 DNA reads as TGTGCCAGCGCACCGGGACAGGGAGCTGAGACCCAGTACTTC.

CDR3 nucleotides: TGTGCCAGCAGGACAGGTCCGCTCTACGAGCAGTACTTC. As protein: CASRTGPLYEQYF. V and J are TRBV6-5 and TRBJ2-7, with D perhaps matching TRBD1 (6 bases). CDR1 and CDR2 (germline): MNHEY, SVGAGI. V was trimmed by 6 bases and J by 3 bases, leaving 12 bases between them. The CDR3 is 13 residues long.

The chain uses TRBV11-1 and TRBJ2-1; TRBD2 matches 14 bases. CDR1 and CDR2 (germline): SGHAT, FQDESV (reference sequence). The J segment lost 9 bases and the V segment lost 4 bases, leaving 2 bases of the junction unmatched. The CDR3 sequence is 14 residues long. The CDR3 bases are TGTGCCAGCAGCTCGGGACTAGCGGGGGTTGAGCAGTTCTTC. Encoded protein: CASSSGLAGVEQFF.

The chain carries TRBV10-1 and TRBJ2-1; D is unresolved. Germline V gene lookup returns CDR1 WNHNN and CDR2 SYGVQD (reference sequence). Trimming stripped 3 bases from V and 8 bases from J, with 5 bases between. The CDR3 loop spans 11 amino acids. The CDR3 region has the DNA TGCGCCAGCAGTGATGGGTATGAGCAGTTCTTC. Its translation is CASSDGYEQFF.

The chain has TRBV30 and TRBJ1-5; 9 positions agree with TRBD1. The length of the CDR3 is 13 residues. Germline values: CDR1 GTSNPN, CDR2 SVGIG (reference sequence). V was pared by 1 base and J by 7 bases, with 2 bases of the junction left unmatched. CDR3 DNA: TGTGCCTGGAGTGGGGACAGGGACCAGCCCCAGCATTTT. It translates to CAWSGDRDQPQHF.

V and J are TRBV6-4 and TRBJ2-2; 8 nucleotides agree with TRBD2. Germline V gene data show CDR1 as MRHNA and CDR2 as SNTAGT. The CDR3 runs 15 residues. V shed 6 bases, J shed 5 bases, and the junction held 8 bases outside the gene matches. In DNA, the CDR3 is TGTGCCAGCAGCCCTTCGGGGGGGGATACCGGGGAGCTGTTTTTT. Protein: CASSPSGGDTGELFF.

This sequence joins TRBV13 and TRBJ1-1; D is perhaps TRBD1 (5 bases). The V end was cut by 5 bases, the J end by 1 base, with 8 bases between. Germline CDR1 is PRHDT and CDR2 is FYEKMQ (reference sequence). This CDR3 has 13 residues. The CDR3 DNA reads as TGTGCCAGCAGCACCACAGGGAACACTGAAGCTTTCTTT. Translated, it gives CASSTTGNTEAFF.